This T cell receptor (beta chain) was captured in a study of cytomegalovirus exposure and HLA in healthy donors. Study results and caveats: After further analysis at a later stage, under 20,000 TCR beta sequences were associated with HLA alleles at 0.05 false discovery rate. It was reported that the classifier diagnosed cytomegalovirus status with high specificity and sensitivity in both the original and validation cohorts.

The V and J ends lost 4 bases and 4 bases, in that order; junction bases with no gene match: 6. The germline V gene has CDR1 MNHEY and CDR2 SMNVEV (reference sequence). This CDR3 is 14 amino acids long. Details on this clone: The antigen is not known.

This PCR relied on a set of 60 Vbeta primers and 13 Jbeta primers. Using immunoSEQ multiplex PCR, the repertoire was profiled, and TCRdb retains in-frame clones only, with some absent. This sample yields about 150,000 clones, of which less than 85% are seen a single time; less than 2% belongs to the top ten. The chain combines TRBV27 with TRBJ1-2; 7 nucleotides match TRBD1. The sequence was obtained from a man aged 35-49 years in good health and CMV-seronegative. Sequences were obtained from PBMCs. This chain's CDR3 is CASSSTGALYGYTF. The CDR3 DNA sequence: TGTGCCAGCAGTTCTACAGGGGCCCTCTATGGCTACACCTTC.